Following are 3 T cell receptor beta chains from one sample sequenced in a study of cytomegalovirus exposure and HLA in healthy donors. In the PCR, 60 Vbeta and 13 Jbeta primers were used. Only in-frame clones appear in the TCRdb table, and some are missing; sequencing was by immunoSEQ multiplex PCR. The sample comprises fewer than 200,000 clones, 75% to 85% of which are singletons, and about 2.2% rests with the top ten. Sequencing was performed on PBMCs. The origin of the receptors is a woman in her 30s in good health and CMV-seronegative.

V usage is TRBV27 and J usage is TRBJ1-4; no clear D. V gave up 6 bases and J gave up 8 bases, with 19 bases separating them. Germline loops: CDR1 MNHEY, CDR2 SMNVEV (reference sequence). The CDR3 totals 15 residues. CDR3 in amino acids: CASRNRGGFGEKLFF. As DNA, the CDR3 is TGTGCCAGCAGAAACCGAGGAGGGTTCGGGGAAAAACTGTTTTTT.

This clone has a handful of counts. The rearrangement uses TRBV7-9 and TRBJ1-1, with D hard to call. CDR1 is SEHNR, CDR2 FQNEAQ, per germline (reference sequence). With 1 base removed from V and 10 bases from J, the gap between germline ends came to 19 bases. The CDR3 is 15 amino acids. This CDR3 reads CASSLESTGAGGAFF. The CDR3 DNA reads TGTGCCAGCAGCTTAGAAAGCACCGGCGCCGGAGGAGCTTTCTTT.

The sample holds a few counts of this clone. J is TRBJ2-1 and V is TRBV6-5; 8 nucleotides agree with TRBD2. The ends lost 6 bases at V and 0 bases at J; junction bases unmatched: 4. Looked up from germline, CDR1 is MNHEY and CDR2 is SVGAGI. This CDR3 has 15 residues. The CDR3 spells CASSPGGSSYNEQFF. In DNA form, the CDR3 reads TGTGCCAGCAGCCCGGGGGGGAGCTCCTACAATGAGCAGTTCTTC.